These 22 T cell receptor beta chains were all obtained from the same sample, sequenced in a study of T-cell reconstitution after alpha-beta-depleted transplantation in children. Preparation of the TCRbeta library used unique molecular identifiers. A single record per CDR3 protein comes from TCRdb applying MiXCR to the PCR reads. This table holds about 870,000 distinct CDR3 sequences, 16% found once. The source material was PBMCs, mostly from graft donor cells, sampled 360 days after TCRalphabeta/CD19-depleted stem cell transplant. All receptors come from a male patient under 18 who had a stem cell transplant for acute lymphoblastic leukemia, so the T cells may come from the graft donor.

The CDR3 nucleotides read TGCAGCGTTGAATACGGGGGTACTAATGAAAAACTGTTTTTT. Translation: CSVEYGGTNEKLFF. The genes are TRBV29-1 and TRBJ1-4, with a possible D match to TRBD1 (5 bases). Trimming took 2 bases from V and 2 from J, leaving 9 bases between them. Germline V lookup: CDR1 SQVTM, CDR2 ANQGSEA. The CDR3 has 14 residues.

This chain's CDR3 is CASSTGVGPYNEQFF. CDR3 coding DNA: TGTGCCAGCAGTACCGGGGTGGGCCCATACAATGAGCAGTTCTTC. The chain employs TRBV25-1 and TRBJ2-1; perhaps TRBD2 as D (5 bases). Trimming shortened V by 5 bases and J by 4 bases, and 15 bases separated the two germline ends. This CDR3 is built from 15 residues. Per the germline V gene, CDR1 is MGHDK and CDR2 is SYGVNS.

The chain has TRBV12-3 or TRBV12-4 and TRBJ2-2, with D possibly being TRBD2 (7 bases). V lost 6 bases, J lost 5 bases, and 22 bases lay in between. CDR3 length: 17 amino acids. In DNA form, the CDR3 reads TGTGCCAGCAGCCCTTGGTTTGGGGGGGCGCAAACCGGGGAGCTGTTTTTT. Amino acids: CASSPWFGGAQTGELFF.

This chain links TRBV18 with TRBJ1-2; D is undetermined. Per the germline V gene, CDR1 is KGHSH and CDR2 is LQKENI. The CDR3 is made up of 17 amino acids. Trimming shortened V by 3 bases and J by 0 bases, and 17 bases separated the two germline ends. The CDR3 DNA reads TGTGCCAGCTCACCGCTCAACGCGGCGGCACCTAACTATGGCTACACCTTC. Its translation is CASSPLNAAAPNYGYTF.

This clonotype came up a few times. This chain uses TRBV29-1 with TRBJ1-1; D is unresolved. Germline lookup yields CDR1 SQVTM and CDR2 ANQGSEA. The CDR3 covers 16 residues. The V and J ends lost 6 bases and 0 bases respectively, with 20 bases between them. For the CDR3, the DNA is TGCAGCGTCGGACTGCTGTATGCGGTATTGAACACTGAAGCTTTCTTT. Protein: CSVGLLYAVLNTEAFF.

The chain carries TRBV20-1 and TRBJ2-1; a possible D gene is TRBD2 (6 bases). Germline lookup yields CDR1 DFQATT and CDR2 SNEGSKA (reference sequence). V gave up 3 bases and J gave up 7 bases, with 13 bases separating them. The CDR3 length is 13 residues. The CDR3 sequence: CSASGGPDNEQFF. Here the CDR3 DNA reads TGCAGTGCTAGCGGAGGGCCAGATAATGAGCAGTTCTTC.

J is TRBJ2-3 and V is TRBV5-1; D is possibly TRBD2 (6 bases). Germline assignment: CDR1 SGHRS and CDR2 YFSETQ. V dropped 0 bases and J dropped 3 bases, with 14 bases sitting between them. The CDR3 consists of 16 residues. The CDR3 spells CASSLGLIAETDTQYF. As DNA, the CDR3 is TGCGCCAGCAGCTTGGGACTCATAGCGGAGACAGATACGCAGTATTTT.

The V call is TRBV5-6, the J call TRBJ2-1, with 8 bases that match TRBD2. The CDR3 consists of 16 residues. The V gene's germline CDR1 is SGHDT and CDR2 YYEEEE. V trimming: 1 base; J trimming: 7 bases; junction bases outside the gene matches: 10. The CDR3, as DNA: TGTGCCAGCAGCTTGCCTAGCGGGTTCTGGTGGAATGAGCAGTTCTTC. It encodes CASSLPSGFWWNEQFF.

V is TRBV20-1 and J is TRBJ2-2; D gene uncertain. CDR1 and CDR2 (germline): DFQATT, SNEGSKA (reference sequence). The CDR3 consists of 15 residues. V gave up 3 bases and J gave up 4 bases, with 15 bases separating them. In nucleotides, the CDR3 is TGCAGTGCTAGTAGCCAGGAGAAGCGCACCGGGGAGCTGTTTTTT. Amino acid sequence: CSASSQEKRTGELFF.

There are a few counts of this clonotype. The chain recombines TRBV11-2 with TRBJ2-1, with 14 bases fitting TRBD2. CDR3 size: 15 residues. Germline CDR1 is SGHAT and CDR2 is FQNNGV. V lost 6 bases and J lost 5; bases outside the gene matches: 3. The CDR3 protein is CASRGTSGSHNEQFF. The DNA of the CDR3 is TGTGCCAGCAGAGGGACTAGCGGGAGCCACAATGAGCAGTTCTTC.

V and J are TRBV20-1 and TRBJ1-4, with TRBD1 matching 7 bases. Germline lookup yields CDR1 DFQATT and CDR2 SNEGSKA (reference sequence). The CDR3 length is 15 residues. Trimming cost V 1 base and J 8 bases; bases outside gene matches: 10. The CDR3 bases are TGCAGTGCTAGAGCTTGGGACAGCCGCGGGGAAAAACTGTTTTTT. Its translation is CSARAWDSRGEKLFF.

The J gene is TRBJ1-1, the V gene TRBV15, with 12 bases identical to TRBD1. Trimming cost V 6 bases and J 5 bases; bases outside gene matches: 1. The CDR3 contains 13 residues. Germline V lookup: CDR1 LNHNV, CDR2 YYDKDF (reference sequence). CDR3 DNA: TGTGCCACCAGGGGACAGGGGGCAACTGAAGCTTTCTTT. Amino acids: CATRGQGATEAFF.

In its sample, this clonotype was seen a few times. J is TRBJ2-3 and V is TRBV5-1; D is unclear. CDR1 is SGHRS, CDR2 YFSETQ, per germline. Trimming removed 4 bases at V and 4 bases at J, with 10 bases between. This CDR3 has 13 amino acids. The CDR3 sequence is CASSPFKADTQYF. The CDR3 region has the DNA TGCGCCAGCAGCCCCTTTAAGGCAGATACGCAGTATTTT.

This clonotype was observed many times. The chain carries TRBV6-5 and TRBJ2-2; D is unclear. This CDR3 contains 12 residues. V was cut by 2 bases and J by 4 bases, with 2 bases left in between. The germline V gene has CDR1 MNHEY and CDR2 SVGAGI. CDR3 protein: CASSYPTGELFF. In DNA, the CDR3 is TGTGCCAGCAGTTACCCCACCGGGGAGCTGTTTTTT.

This rearrangement joins TRBV4-1 to TRBJ2-7; possible D gene TRBD2, 6 bases. Trimming removed 0 bases from V and 3 bases from J, with 18 bases in between. CDR1 and CDR2 (germline): MGHRA, YSYEKL. The CDR3 covers 17 residues. CDR3 DNA: TGCGCCAGCAGCCAAGATCCCGCCCGGGAGTGGGTCTACGAGCAGTACTTC. Its protein is CASSQDPAREWVYEQYF.

This chain joins TRBV20-1 and TRBJ2-1; 8 positions match TRBD2. The trim removed 3 bases at V and 5 bases at J, leaving 12 bases unmatched. Germline assignment: CDR1 DFQATT and CDR2 SNEGSKA (reference sequence). The CDR3 has 16 amino acids. DNA for the CDR3: TGCAGTGCTAGGGGACTAGGTGGGCTTACCAACAATGAGCAGTTCTTC. This encodes CSARGLGGLTNNEQFF.

This clonotype was counted between two and nine times. This rearrangement joins TRBV18 to TRBJ2-1; perhaps TRBD1 as D (6 bases). This CDR3 comprises 14 residues. Germline V gives CDR1 KGHSH, CDR2 LQKENI. V was clipped by 2 bases and J by 7 bases, with 12 bases between them. The CDR3 region is CASSPITGLNEQFF. DNA of the CDR3: TGTGCCAGCTCACCAATCACAGGGCTTAATGAGCAGTTCTTC.

This clonotype was observed a few times. V gene TRBV5-5 combines with J gene TRBJ1-4; 8 bases match TRBD1. V trimming: 2 bases; J trimming: 7 bases; junction bases outside the gene matches: 7. This CDR3 is 15 amino acids long. Germline CDR1 reads SGHKS; CDR2 reads YYEKEE (reference sequence). CDR3 sequence: CASSLSGTGPEKLFF. Here the CDR3 DNA reads TGTGCCAGCAGCTTATCCGGGACAGGTCCTGAAAAACTGTTTTTT.

A few counts support this clonotype. The chain is built from TRBV20-1 and TRBJ2-7; D possibly corresponds to TRBD1 (5 bases). Trimming removed 1 base from V and 1 base from J, with 17 bases in between. The CDR3 is 16 residues long. CDR1 and CDR2 (germline): DFQATT, SNEGSKA (reference sequence). The CDR3 region is CSARGLRGRASYEQYF. For the CDR3, the DNA is TGCAGTGCTAGAGGGCTCCGCGGCAGGGCTTCCTACGAGCAGTACTTC.

This clonotype was counted only a few times. The J gene is TRBJ2-1, the V gene TRBV30, with a weak D call TRBD1 (5 bases). The CDR3 extends over 15 amino acids. The germline CDR1 and CDR2 sequences are GTSNPN and SVGIG (reference sequence). Trimming took 3 bases from V and 0 from J, leaving 12 bases between them. Here the CDR3 reads CAWRERGGSYNEQFF. The CDR3 DNA reads as TGTGCCTGGAGAGAAAGGGGCGGCTCCTACAATGAGCAGTTCTTC.

V and J are TRBV13 and TRBJ2-3; D call uncertain. V dropped 4 bases and J dropped 2 bases, with 10 bases sitting between them. CDR1 and CDR2 from the germline V gene are PRHDT and FYEKMQ (reference sequence). This CDR3 has 14 residues. The CDR3 sequence: CASSWDTSTDTQYF. The DNA for the CDR3 is TGTGCCAGCAGCTGGGATACATCCACAGATACGCAGTATTTT.

The J gene is TRBJ2-4, the V gene TRBV5-5; weak D call: TRBD2 (5 bases). Per the germline V gene, CDR1 is SGHKS and CDR2 is YYEKEE (reference sequence). Trimming stripped 3 bases from V and 1 base from J, with 14 bases between. This CDR3 is 16 amino acids long. The CDR3 nucleotides are TGTGCCAGCAGCTGGCCAGCCGGGGAGGCCAAAAACATTCAGTACTTC. Protein product: CASSWPAGEAKNIQYF.